A single sample is the source of the 8 T cell receptor beta chains below, sequenced in a study of spatial heterogeneity in lung cancer. Time point in this sample: sample taken at primary tumor resection. Researchers sequenced whole RNA taken from tumor, nontumor lung or frozen PBMC without sorting. TCRdb re-called the 5' RACE reads through MiXCR, storing one row per CDR3 protein. The table includes over 45,000 distinct CDR3 sequences, approximately 5.3% detected once. Material: PBMCs, obtained at surgery. Receptors were obtained from a male donor with early-stage non-small cell lung cancer.

This clonotype came up many times. This rearrangement joins TRBV29-1 to TRBJ2-1; D possibly corresponds to TRBD2 (6 bases). Germline CDR1 is SQVTM and CDR2 is ANQGSEA. V shed 5 bases and J shed 6 bases, with 14 bases lying between them. The CDR3 runs to 13 residues. For the CDR3, the DNA is TGCAGCGTTTTCGTTCTAGCGATCAATGAGCAGTTCTTC. It translates to CSVFVLAINEQFF.

This clonotype was seen ten or more times. V gene TRBV12-3 or TRBV12-4 combines with J gene TRBJ1-3, with D hard to call. The CDR3 is 13 residues long. The V end was cut by 1 base, the J end by 4 bases, with 5 bases between. The CDR3 is CASSLGQGNTIYF. CDR3 in DNA: TGTGCCAGCAGTTTAGGCCAGGGAAACACCATATATTTT.

This clonotype was observed many times. The V and J genes are TRBV20-1 and TRBJ2-1, with a weak D call TRBD1 (5 bases). CDR3 length: 17 amino acids. Germline-derived CDR1 and CDR2 are DFQATT and SNEGSKA (reference sequence). Trimming pared 5 bases from V and 3 bases from J, leaving 23 bases between. The CDR3: CSASDSGLTTNYNEQFF. The CDR3 bases are TGCAGTGCTTCCGACAGTGGGTTAACAACTAACTACAATGAGCAGTTCTTC.

This clonotype has a count of ten or more. CDR3 bases: TGCAGTGCCCCCCATTGGAGCGGGGGTAGCACAGATACGCAGTATTTT. Residues: CSAPHWSGGSTDTQYF. V and J are TRBV20-1 and TRBJ2-3, with 8 bases matching TRBD2. The V and J ends lost 6 bases and 0 bases, in that order; junction bases with no gene match: 11. The germline CDR1 and CDR2 sequences are DFQATT and SNEGSKA (reference sequence). The CDR3 extends over 16 amino acids.

This clonotype was detected ten times or more. The chain uses TRBV9 and TRBJ2-1; D is uncertain. The germline V gene has CDR1 SGDLS and CDR2 YYNGEE. Trimming pared 8 bases from V and 7 bases from J, leaving 16 bases between. This CDR3 has 13 amino acids. The CDR3 DNA reads as TGTGCCAGTTCTACAAATGGGGATAATGAGCAGTTCTTC. Its protein is CASSTNGDNEQFF.

The rearrangement uses TRBV23-1 and TRBJ2-1, with TRBD1 matching 9 bases. TRBV23-1 is an ORF, with its function uncertain. Trimming cost V 8 bases and J 7 bases; bases outside gene matches: 6. The CDR3 covers 13 residues. The CDR3 here is CASYRQGDNEQFF. CDR3 DNA sequence: TGCGCCAGCTATCGACAGGGGGATAATGAGCAGTTCTTC.

This clonotype showed up many times. The gene calls are TRBV27 and TRBJ2-1, with TRBD2 matching 10 bases. The CDR3 loop spans 14 amino acids. The germline V gene encodes CDR1 MNHEY and CDR2 SMNVEV (reference sequence). V lost 6 bases, J lost 1 base, and 0 bases stayed unmatched. CDR3: CASRAGGSYNEQFF. Written as DNA, the CDR3 is TGTGCCAGCAGAGCGGGAGGGTCCTACAATGAGCAGTTCTTC.

Regarding this clonotype: A much larger clone is a single base away; this may be a read error. The rearrangement joins TRBV2 to TRBJ1-5, with D unclear. CDR1 and CDR2 from the germline V gene are SNHLY and FYNNEI. This CDR3 region has 15 residues. The CDR3 loop reads CASSVLGLVNQPQRF. The CDR3 DNA reads TGTGCCAGCAGTGTGTTGGGTCTTGTTAATCAGCCCCAGCGTTTT.